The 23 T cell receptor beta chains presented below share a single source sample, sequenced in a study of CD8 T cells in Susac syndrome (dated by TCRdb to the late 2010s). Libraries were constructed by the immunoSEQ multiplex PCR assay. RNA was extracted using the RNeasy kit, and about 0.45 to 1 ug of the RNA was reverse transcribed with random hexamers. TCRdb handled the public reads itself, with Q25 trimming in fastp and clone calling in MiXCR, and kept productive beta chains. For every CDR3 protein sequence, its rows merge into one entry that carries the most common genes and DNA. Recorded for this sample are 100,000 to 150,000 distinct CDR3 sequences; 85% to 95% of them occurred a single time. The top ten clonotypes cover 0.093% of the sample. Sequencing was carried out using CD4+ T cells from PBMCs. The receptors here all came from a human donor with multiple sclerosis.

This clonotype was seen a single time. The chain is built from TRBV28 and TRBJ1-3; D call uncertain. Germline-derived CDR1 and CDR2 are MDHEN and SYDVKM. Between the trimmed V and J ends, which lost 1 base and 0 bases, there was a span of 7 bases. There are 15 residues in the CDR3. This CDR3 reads CASSLLGSSGNTIYF. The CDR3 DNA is TGTGCCAGCAGTTTATTGGGAAGCTCTGGAAACACCATATATTTT.

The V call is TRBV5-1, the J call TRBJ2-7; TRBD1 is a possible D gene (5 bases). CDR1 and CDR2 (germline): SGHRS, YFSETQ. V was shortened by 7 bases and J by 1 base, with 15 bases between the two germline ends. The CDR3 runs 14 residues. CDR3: CASGLTQGSYEQYF. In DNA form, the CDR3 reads TGCGCCAGCGGCCTGACCCAGGGTTCCTACGAGCAGTACTTC.

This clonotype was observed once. The CDR3, as DNA: TGTGCCAGCAGTTACAGCGGGGGCCGGGGCTACACCTTC. As protein: CASSYSGGRGYTF. V usage is TRBV6-5 and J usage is TRBJ1-2; D might be TRBD1 (6 bases). This CDR3 comprises 13 residues. The V end was cut by 2 bases, the J end by 8 bases, with 12 bases between. Germline CDR1 is MNHEY and CDR2 is SVGAGI.

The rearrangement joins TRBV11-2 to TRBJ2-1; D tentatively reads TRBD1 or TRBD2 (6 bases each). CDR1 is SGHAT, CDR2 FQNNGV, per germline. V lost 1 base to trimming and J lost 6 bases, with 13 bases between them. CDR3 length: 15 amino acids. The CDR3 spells CASSLGGGRPNEQFF. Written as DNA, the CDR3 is TGTGCCAGCAGCTTAGGTGGGGGGCGTCCCAATGAGCAGTTCTTC.

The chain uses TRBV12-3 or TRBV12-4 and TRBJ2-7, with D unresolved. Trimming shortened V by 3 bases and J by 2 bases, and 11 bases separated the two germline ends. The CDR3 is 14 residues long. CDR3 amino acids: CASSFGRPAYEQYF. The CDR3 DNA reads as TGTGCCAGCAGTTTCGGGCGGCCCGCCTACGAGCAGTACTTC.

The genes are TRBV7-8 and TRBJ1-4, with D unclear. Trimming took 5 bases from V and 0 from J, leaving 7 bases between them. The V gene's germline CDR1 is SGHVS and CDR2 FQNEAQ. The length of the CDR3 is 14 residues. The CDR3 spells CASSPTTTNEKLFF. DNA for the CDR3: TGTGCCAGCAGCCCGACGACAACTAATGAAAAACTGTTTTTT. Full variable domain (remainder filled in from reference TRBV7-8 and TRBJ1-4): GAGVSQSPRYKVAKRGQDVALRCDPISGHVSLFWYQQALGQGPEFLTYFQNEAQLDKSGLPSDRFFAERPEGSVSTLKIQRTQQEDSAVYLCASSPTTTNEKLFFGSGTQLSVL.

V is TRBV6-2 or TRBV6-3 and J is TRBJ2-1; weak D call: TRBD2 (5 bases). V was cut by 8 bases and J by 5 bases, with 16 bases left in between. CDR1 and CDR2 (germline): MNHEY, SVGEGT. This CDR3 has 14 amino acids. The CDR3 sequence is CASHAGGSNNEQFF. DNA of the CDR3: TGTGCCAGCCACGCCGGAGGTAGCAACAATGAGCAGTTCTTC.

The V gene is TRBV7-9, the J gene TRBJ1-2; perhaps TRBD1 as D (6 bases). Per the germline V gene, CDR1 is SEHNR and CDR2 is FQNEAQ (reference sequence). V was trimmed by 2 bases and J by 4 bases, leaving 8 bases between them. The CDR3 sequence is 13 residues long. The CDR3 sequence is CASSLQGPYGYTF. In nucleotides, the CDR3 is TGTGCCAGCAGCTTACAGGGGCCCTATGGCTACACCTTC.

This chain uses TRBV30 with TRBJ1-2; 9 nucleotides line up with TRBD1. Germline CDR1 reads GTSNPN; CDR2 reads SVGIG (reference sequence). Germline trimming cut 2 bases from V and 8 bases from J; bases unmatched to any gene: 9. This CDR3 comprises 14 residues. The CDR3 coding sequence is TGTGCCTGGAGTCCGGACAGGGGTTGGTACGGCTACACCTTC. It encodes CAWSPDRGWYGYTF.

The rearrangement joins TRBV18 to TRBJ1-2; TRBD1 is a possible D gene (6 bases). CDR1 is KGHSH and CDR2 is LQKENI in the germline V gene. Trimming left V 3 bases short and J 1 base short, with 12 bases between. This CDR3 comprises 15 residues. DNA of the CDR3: TGTGCCAGCTCACCCGAAACAGGGCGTAACTATGGCTACACCTTC. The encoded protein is CASSPETGRNYGYTF.

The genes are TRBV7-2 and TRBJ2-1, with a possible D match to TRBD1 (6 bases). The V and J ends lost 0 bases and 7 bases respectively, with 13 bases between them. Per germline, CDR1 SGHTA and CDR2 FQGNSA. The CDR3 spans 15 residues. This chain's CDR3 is CASSLALTGGNEQFF. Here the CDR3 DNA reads TGTGCCAGCAGCTTAGCGCTGACAGGTGGGAATGAGCAGTTCTTC.

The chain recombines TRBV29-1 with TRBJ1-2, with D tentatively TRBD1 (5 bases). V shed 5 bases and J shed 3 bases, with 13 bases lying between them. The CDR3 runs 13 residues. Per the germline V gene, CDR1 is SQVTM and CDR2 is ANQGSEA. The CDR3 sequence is CSVRGGSYYGYTF. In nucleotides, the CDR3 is TGCAGCGTTAGGGGCGGCAGTTACTATGGCTACACCTTC.

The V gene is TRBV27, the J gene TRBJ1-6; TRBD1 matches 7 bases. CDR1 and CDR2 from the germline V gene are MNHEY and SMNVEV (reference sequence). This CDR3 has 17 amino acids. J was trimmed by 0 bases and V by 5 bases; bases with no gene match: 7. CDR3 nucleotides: TGTGCCAGCAGTACGAGGACAGGCAGCTCCTATAATTCACCCCTCCACTTT. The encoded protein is CASSTRTGSSYNSPLHF.

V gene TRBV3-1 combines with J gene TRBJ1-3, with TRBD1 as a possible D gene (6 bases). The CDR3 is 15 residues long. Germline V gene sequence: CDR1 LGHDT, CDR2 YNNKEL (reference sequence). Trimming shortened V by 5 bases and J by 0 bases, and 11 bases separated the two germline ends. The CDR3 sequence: CASSAGRGSGNTIYF. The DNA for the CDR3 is TGTGCCAGCAGCGCCGGCAGGGGCTCTGGAAACACCATATATTTT.

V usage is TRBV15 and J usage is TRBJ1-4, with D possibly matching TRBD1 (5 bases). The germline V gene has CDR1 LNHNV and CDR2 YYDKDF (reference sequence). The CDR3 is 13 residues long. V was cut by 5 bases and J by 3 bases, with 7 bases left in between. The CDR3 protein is CATSGTANEKLFF. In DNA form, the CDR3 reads TGTGCCACCAGCGGGACTGCTAATGAAAAACTGTTTTTT.

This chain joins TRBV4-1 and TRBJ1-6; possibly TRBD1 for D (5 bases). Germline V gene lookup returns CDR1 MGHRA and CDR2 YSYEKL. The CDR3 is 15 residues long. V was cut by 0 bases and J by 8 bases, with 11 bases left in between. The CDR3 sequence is CASSQEGQGHSPLHF. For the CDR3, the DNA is TGCGCCAGCAGCCAAGAAGGCCAGGGACATTCACCCCTCCACTTT.

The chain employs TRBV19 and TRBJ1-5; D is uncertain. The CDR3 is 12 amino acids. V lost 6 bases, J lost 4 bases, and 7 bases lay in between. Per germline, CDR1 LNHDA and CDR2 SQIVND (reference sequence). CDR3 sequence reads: CASSRANQPQHF. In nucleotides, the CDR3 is TGTGCCAGTAGCCGGGCTAATCAGCCCCAGCATTTT.

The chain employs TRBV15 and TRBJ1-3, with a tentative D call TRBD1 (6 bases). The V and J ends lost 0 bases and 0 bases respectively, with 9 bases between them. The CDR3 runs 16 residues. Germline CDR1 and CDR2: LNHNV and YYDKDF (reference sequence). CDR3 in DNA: TGTGCCACCAGCAGAGACAGGGGAAGCTCTGGAAACACCATATATTTT. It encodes CATSRDRGSSGNTIYF.

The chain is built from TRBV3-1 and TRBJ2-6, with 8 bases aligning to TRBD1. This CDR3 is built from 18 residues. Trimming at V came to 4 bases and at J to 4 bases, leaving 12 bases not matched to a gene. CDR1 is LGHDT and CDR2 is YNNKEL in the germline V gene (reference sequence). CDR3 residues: CASSPTGGVSRGANVLTF. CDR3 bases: TGTGCCAGCAGCCCTACAGGGGGAGTCTCGAGAGGGGCCAACGTCCTGACTTTC.

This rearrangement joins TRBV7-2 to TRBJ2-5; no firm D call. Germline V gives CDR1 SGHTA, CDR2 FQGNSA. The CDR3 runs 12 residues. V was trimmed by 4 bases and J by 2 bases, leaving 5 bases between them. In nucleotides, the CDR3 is TGTGCCAGCAGCTCCACACAAGAGACCCAGTACTTC. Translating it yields CASSSTQETQYF.

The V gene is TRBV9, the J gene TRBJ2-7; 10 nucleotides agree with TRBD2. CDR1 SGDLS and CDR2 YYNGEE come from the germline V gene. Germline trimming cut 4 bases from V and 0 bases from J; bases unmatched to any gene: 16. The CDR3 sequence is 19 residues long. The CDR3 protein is CASSLSAGTSAASSYEQYF. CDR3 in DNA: TGTGCCAGCAGCCTCTCCGCCGGGACTAGCGCGGCGAGCTCCTACGAGCAGTACTTC.

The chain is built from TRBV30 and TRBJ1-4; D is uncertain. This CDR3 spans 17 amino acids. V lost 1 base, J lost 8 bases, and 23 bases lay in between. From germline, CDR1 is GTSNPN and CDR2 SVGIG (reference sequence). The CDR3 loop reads CAWSGYPKEAGGEKLFF. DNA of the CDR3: TGTGCCTGGAGTGGATACCCAAAGGAGGCAGGAGGAGAAAAACTGTTTTTT.

Written as DNA, the CDR3 is TGTGCCAGCAGTTTTTCAGGGGGCGGTAATTCACCCCTCCACTTT. This translates into CASSFSGGGNSPLHF. The chain combines TRBV12-3 or TRBV12-4 with TRBJ1-6; TRBD1 aligns across 8 bases. There are 15 residues in the CDR3. Losses at the gene ends were 3 bases for V and 6 bases for J; bases not matched to a gene: 4.